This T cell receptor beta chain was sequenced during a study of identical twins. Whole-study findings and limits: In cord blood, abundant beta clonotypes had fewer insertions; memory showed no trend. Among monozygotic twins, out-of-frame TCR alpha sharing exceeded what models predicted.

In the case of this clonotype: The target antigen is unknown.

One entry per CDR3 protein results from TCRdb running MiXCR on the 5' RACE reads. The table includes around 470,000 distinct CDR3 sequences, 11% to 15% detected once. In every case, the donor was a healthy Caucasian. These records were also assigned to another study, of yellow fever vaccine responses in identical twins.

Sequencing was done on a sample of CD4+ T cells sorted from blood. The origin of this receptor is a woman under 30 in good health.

CDR3 nucleotides: TGTGCCAGCAGCCCCTTACAGGGGGCGCGGGCTTTCTTT. Protein product: CASSPLQGARAFF. The rearrangement uses TRBV6-1 and TRBJ1-1; 9 positions match TRBD1. The germline CDR1 and CDR2 sequences are MNHNS and SASEGT. J gave up 11 bases and V 6 bases, and 10 bases lay outside the gene matches. The CDR3 extends over 13 amino acids.